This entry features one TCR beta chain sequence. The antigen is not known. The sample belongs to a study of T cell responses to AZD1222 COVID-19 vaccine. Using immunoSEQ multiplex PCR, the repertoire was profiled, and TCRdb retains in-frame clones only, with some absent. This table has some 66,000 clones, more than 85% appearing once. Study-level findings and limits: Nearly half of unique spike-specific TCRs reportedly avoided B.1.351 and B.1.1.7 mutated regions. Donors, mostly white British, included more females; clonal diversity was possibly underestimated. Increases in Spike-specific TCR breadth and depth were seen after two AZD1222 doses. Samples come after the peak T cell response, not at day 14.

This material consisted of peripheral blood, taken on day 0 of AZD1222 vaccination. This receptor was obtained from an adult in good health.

The CDR3 spells CASSQGEVTEAFF. For the CDR3, the DNA is TGTGCCAGCAGTCAGGGGGAGGTCACTGAAGCTTTCTTT. This chain connects TRBV12-3 or TRBV12-4 to TRBJ1-1; 7 bases match TRBD1. V was pared by 5 bases and J by 4 bases, with 4 bases of the junction left unmatched. This CDR3 is built from 13 residues.